A single sample gave rise to the 14 T cell receptor beta chains below, sequenced in a study of B cell selection in AIRE deficiency. Using immunoSEQ multiplex PCR, the repertoire was profiled, and TCRdb retains in-frame clones only, with some absent. The sample holds some 25,000 clones, approximately 90% seen once. Regulatory T cells were sorted as CD4+CD25hiCD127low/negative. The source material was CD4+CD25+ Tregs sorted from PBMCs. The receptor set was obtained from a human donor in good health.

A single count supports this clone. The CDR3: CASSIGGGNQPQHF. The CDR3 coding sequence is TGTGCCAGCAGTATTGGGGGAGGGAATCAGCCCCAGCATTTT. The rearrangement joins TRBV5-4 to TRBJ1-5; D is possibly TRBD1 (5 bases). CDR3 length: 14 amino acids. The ends were cut back, 5 bases at V and 4 bases at J, with 13 bases in the middle. The germline gives CDR1 SGHNT, CDR2 YYREEE (reference sequence). The full variable domain, with the rest looked up from reference TRBV5-4 and TRBJ1-5, is ETGVTQSPTHLIKTRGQQVTLRCSSQSGHNTVSWYQQALGQGPQFIFQYYREEENGRGNFPPRFSGLQFPNYSSELNVNALELDDSALYLCASSIGGGNQPQHFGDGTRLSIL.

A remark on this clone: At one end, the junction sequence differs from germline, possibly due to a read error. The chain couples TRBV6-6 to TRBJ2-7, with TRBD1 identical over 7 bases. The CDR3 runs 12 residues. CDR1 is MNHNY and CDR2 is SVGAGI in the germline V gene (reference sequence). As DNA, the CDR3 is TGTGCCAGCAGTTACGTGACAGGGTTGCACCTCTTC. It specifies CASSYVTGLHLF.

This clone appeared once. This chain joins TRBV30 and TRBJ2-2; unclear D gene. The CDR3 is made up of 12 amino acids. Deletions cut 8 bases from V and 4 bases from J, with 11 bases between. Germline V lookup: CDR1 GTSNPN, CDR2 SVGIG (reference sequence). The CDR3 DNA reads as TGTGCCAAAGGCCGAGTCACCGGGGAGCTGTTTTTT. This gives the protein CAKGRVTGELFF.

The V and J genes are TRBV19 and TRBJ2-7, with a weak D call TRBD1 (5 bases). The V gene's germline CDR1 is LNHDA and CDR2 SQIVND (reference sequence). V lost 5 bases, J lost 2 bases, and 13 bases lay in between. CDR3 length: 14 amino acids. CDR3 region: CASSSPTGAYEQYF. In nucleotides, the CDR3 is TGTGCCAGTAGTTCCCCCACAGGAGCCTACGAGCAGTACTTC.

The chain couples TRBV5-1 to TRBJ1-1; D not certain. CDR3 length: 13 amino acids. V lost 2 bases and J lost 5, with 10 bases in between. Germline-derived CDR1 and CDR2 are SGHRS and YFSETQ. CDR3 loop: CASSFSRGTEAFF. The CDR3, as DNA: TGCGCCAGCAGCTTCAGCAGAGGGACTGAAGCTTTCTTT.

The chain uses TRBV6-5 and TRBJ2-5, with D perhaps given as TRBD1 or TRBD2 (6 bases each). The V gene lost 0 bases and the J gene lost 5 bases, with 10 bases spanning the gap. The CDR3 totals 14 residues. Germline values: CDR1 MNHEY, CDR2 SVGAGI. This CDR3 reads CASSYSTRGETQYF. CDR3 nucleotide sequence: TGTGCCAGCAGTTACTCGACTAGGGGGGAGACCCAGTACTTC.

V gene TRBV29-1 combines with J gene TRBJ2-3; 7 bases agree with TRBD2. The CDR3 contains 11 residues. The V gene end was trimmed by 6 bases and the J gene end by 9 bases; junction bases not matched to a gene: 6. Germline V lookup: CDR1 SQVTM, CDR2 ANQGSEA. The chain's CDR3 is CSVGEGGTQYF. The CDR3 DNA reads as TGCAGCGTGGGGGAGGGAGGCACGCAGTATTTT.

The rearrangement uses TRBV28 and TRBJ1-3; TRBD1 agrees at 7 bases. CDR1 and CDR2 (germline): MDHEN, SYDVKM. V lost 5 bases and J lost 4; bases outside the gene matches: 5. The CDR3 has 14 residues. CDR3 amino acids: CASSPTGKGNTIYF. The CDR3 coding sequence is TGTGCCAGCAGTCCGACAGGGAAAGGAAACACCATATATTTT.

The V and J genes are TRBV30 and TRBJ1-5; D ambiguous. V shed 5 bases and J shed 4 bases, with 12 bases lying between them. This CDR3 region has 13 residues. CDR1 is GTSNPN, CDR2 SVGIG, per germline (reference sequence). The CDR3 loop is CAWDVKGNQPQHF. As DNA, the CDR3 is TGTGCCTGGGATGTAAAGGGAAATCAGCCCCAGCATTTT.

This clone showed up just a few times. V is TRBV9 and J is TRBJ1-3; a possible D gene is TRBD1 (6 bases). The CDR3 loop spans 16 amino acids. Germline lookup yields CDR1 SGDLS and CDR2 YYNGEE. Trimming took off 0 bases at V and 0 bases at J, with 10 bases between the two ends. Here the CDR3 DNA reads TGTGCCAGCAGCGTAGATCAGGGGAGCTCTGGAAACACCATATATTTT. Its protein is CASSVDQGSSGNTIYF.

This sequence joins TRBV10-3 and TRBJ2-2; D unclear. With 2 bases removed from V and 0 bases from J, the gap between germline ends came to 10 bases. This CDR3 region has 16 residues. The germline V gene encodes CDR1 ENHRY and CDR2 SYGVKD. The chain's CDR3 is CAISEVGGSNTGELFF. The CDR3 DNA is TGTGCCATCAGTGAGGTTGGCGGTTCGAACACCGGGGAGCTGTTTTTT.

This chain joins TRBV19 and TRBJ1-5, with unresolved D. The CDR3 spans 15 residues. Germline V gene lookup returns CDR1 LNHDA and CDR2 SQIVND (reference sequence). V lost 1 base, J lost 7 bases, and 14 bases lay in between. Written as DNA, the CDR3 is TGTGCCAGTAGTATAGGAGGAGGTCGGGGACAGCCCCAGCATTTT. Translated: CASSIGGGRGQPQHF.

The CDR3 is CASGLVGQGALMNTEAFF. The CDR3, as DNA: TGTGCTAGTGGTTTGGTGGGACAGGGTGCCTTGATGAACACTGAAGCTTTCTTT. The chain links TRBV12-5 to TRBJ1-1, with TRBD1 matching over 9 bases. The CDR3 loop spans 18 amino acids. Germline CDR1 reads LGHNT; CDR2 reads FRNRAP. V trimming: 0 bases; J trimming: 0 bases; junction bases outside the gene matches: 8.

J is TRBJ2-7 and V is TRBV19; no firm D call. This CDR3 has 15 amino acids. Trimming removed 6 bases at V and 3 bases at J, with 18 bases between. Per germline, CDR1 LNHDA and CDR2 SQIVND (reference sequence). The CDR3 loop reads CASSPDTTQFYEQYF. The CDR3 bases are TGTGCCAGTAGCCCAGATACCACCCAATTCTACGAGCAGTACTTC.